This T cell receptor beta chain is from a study of cytomegalovirus exposure and HLA in healthy donors. In this sample, this clone turned up once. The PCR had 60 Vbeta and 13 Jbeta primers. Assay used: immunoSEQ multiplex PCR; TCRdb lists only in-frame clones, some missing. This sample yields over 100,000 clones, of which 60% to 80% are seen a single time; 1.3% to 1.5% belongs to the top ten. The CDR3 has 14 residues. Trimming removed 6 bases from V and 0 bases from J; junction bases left unmatched: 4. In germline, CDR1 is SNHLY, CDR2 FYNNEI. The J gene is TRBJ1-1, the V gene TRBV2; 7 nucleotides match TRBD1. The origin of this receptor is a female donor in good health and CMV-seronegative. The sample consisted of PBMCs. CDR3: CASSDRVMNTEAFF. Here the CDR3 DNA reads TGTGCCAGCAGCGACAGGGTGATGAACACTGAAGCTTTCTTT. The full variable domain, with the rest looked up from reference TRBV2 and TRBJ1-1, is EPEVTQTPSHQVTQMGQEVILRCVPISNHLYFYWYRQILGQKVEFLVSFYNNEISEKSEIFDDQFSVERPDGSNFTLKIRSTKLEDSAMYFCASSDRVMNTEAFFGQGTRLTVV.